Sequencing of this TCR beta chain was carried out in a study of shared clonotypes between healthy human individuals. The protocol was immunoSEQ multiplex PCR, while the TCRdb copy is restricted to in-frame clones and leaves out a portion. Altogether around 980,000 clones are present, approximately 78% being singletons, with the ten largest covering roughly 0.57%. The CDR3 covers 14 residues. Germline V lookup: CDR1 SGHAT, CDR2 FQNNGV. V dropped 5 bases and J dropped 4 bases, with 12 bases sitting between them. The clonotype comes from a young man in good health. Some clones in this sample may be carry-over from other donors' samples. The sequenced sample was memory CD4+ T cells from PBMCs. The subset was: CD45RA-negative fraction. V gene TRBV11-2 combines with J gene TRBJ1-3; unclear D gene. The CDR3 nucleotides are TGTGCCAGCAGCAGTCGGGTCCCGGGAAACACCATATATTTT. Translated, it gives CASSSRVPGNTIYF.